This is a list of T cell receptor beta chains from one sample in a study of identical twins. MiXCR, applied by TCRdb to the 5' RACE reads, yields one record per CDR3 protein. The sample gives around 490,000 distinct CDR3 sequences, approximately 20% of which show up once; approximately 0.5% is in the top ten. The same data also contributed to another study, on yellow fever vaccine responses in identical twins.

Sample: CD4+ T cells sorted from blood. These receptors all stem from a woman between 18 and 29 years old in good health. Each CDR3 is given with its conserved first and last residue. A D gene is named only where the DNA matches it firmly. Some rows have no size entry. The others give once, few or many, or a class for an expanded clone.

j_gene: TRBJ2-2
v_gene: TRBV10-3
abundance: NA
d_gene: NA
CDR3aa: CAINGQYTGELFF
CDR3nt: TGTGCCATCAACGGACAGTACACCGGGGAGCTGTTTTTT

j_gene: TRBJ1-1
v_gene: TRBV9
abundance: NA
d_gene: TRBD1
CDR3aa: CASSVGGTANTEAFF
CDR3nt: TGTGCCAGCAGCGTAGGGGGGACAGCGAACACTGAAGCTTTCTTT

j_gene: TRBJ2-1
v_gene: TRBV4-1
abundance: few
d_gene: TRBD2
CDR3aa: CASSLNRLAGPNEQFF
CDR3nt: TGCGCCAGCAGCCTCAACCGACTAGCGGGGCCGAATGAGCAGTTCTTC

j_gene: TRBJ1-4
v_gene: TRBV4-1
abundance: few
d_gene: NA
CDR3aa: CASSQVGPTNEKLFF
CDR3nt: TGCGCCAGCAGCCAAGTCGGCCCAACTAATGAAAAACTGTTTTTT

j_gene: TRBJ2-1
v_gene: TRBV20-1
abundance: few
d_gene: TRBD2
CDR3aa: CSALLAGGNNEQFF
CDR3nt: TGCAGTGCCCTGCTAGCGGGAGGTAACAATGAGCAGTTCTTC

j_gene: TRBJ2-3
v_gene: TRBV5-8
abundance: NA
d_gene: NA
CDR3aa: CASSLPLYSDTQYF
CDR3nt: TGTGCCAGCAGCTTGCCCCTTTATTCAGATACGCAGTATTTT

j_gene: TRBJ2-1
v_gene: TRBV14
abundance: NA
d_gene: TRBD1
CDR3aa: CASNQGGTGLGNEQFF
CDR3nt: TGTGCCAGCAACCAGGGTGGGACAGGGCTCGGCAATGAGCAGTTCTTC

j_gene: TRBJ2-5
v_gene: TRBV4-2
abundance: NA
d_gene: NA
CDR3aa: CASSQEGRRVQETQYF
CDR3nt: TGTGCCAGCAGCCAAGAAGGTCGGAGAGTACAAGAGACCCAGTACTTC

j_gene: TRBJ2-3
v_gene: TRBV9
abundance: NA
d_gene: NA
CDR3aa: CASSVEVQGRYSTDTQYF
CDR3nt: TGTGCCAGCAGCGTAGAGGTCCAGGGGCGGTATAGCACAGATACGCAGTATTTT

j_gene: TRBJ2-7
v_gene: TRBV6-1
abundance: NA
d_gene: NA
CDR3aa: CASSPARDGYEQYF
CDR3nt: TGTGCCAGCAGTCCGGCGCGGGACGGGTACGAGCAGTACTTC

j_gene: TRBJ2-3
v_gene: TRBV29-1
abundance: few
d_gene: NA
CDR3aa: CSVVGSTSTDTQYF
CDR3nt: TGCAGCGTTGTAGGGAGTACTAGCACAGATACGCAGTATTTT

j_gene: TRBJ2-7
v_gene: TRBV7-9
abundance: few
d_gene: TRBD1
CDR3aa: CASSTQGDRSSEQYF
CDR3nt: TGTGCCAGCAGCACGCAGGGGGACAGGTCCAGCGAGCAGTACTTC

j_gene: TRBJ2-3
v_gene: TRBV20-1
abundance: NA
d_gene: NA
CDR3aa: CSAEILTDTQYF
CDR3nt: TGCAGTGCAGAGATTCTCACAGATACGCAGTATTTT

j_gene: TRBJ2-7
v_gene: TRBV12-3/TRBV12-4
abundance: NA
d_gene: NA
CDR3aa: CASTGQRAGAEEQYF
CDR3nt: TGTGCCAGCACGGGGCAGCGGGCCGGGGCTGAGGAGCAGTACTTC

j_gene: TRBJ2-1
v_gene: TRBV24-1
abundance: few
d_gene: TRBD2
CDR3aa: CATSDAGTSGNYEQFF
CDR3nt: TGTGCCACCAGTGATGCCGGGACTAGCGGGAACTATGAGCAGTTCTTC

j_gene: TRBJ2-2
v_gene: TRBV7-9
abundance: few
d_gene: NA
CDR3aa: CASSFRDPEDTGELFF
CDR3nt: TGTGCCAGCAGCTTCCGGGACCCGGAGGACACCGGGGAGCTGTTTTTT

j_gene: TRBJ2-5
v_gene: TRBV2
abundance: few
d_gene: NA
CDR3aa: CASSELMGETQYF
CDR3nt: TGTGCCAGCAGTGAATTGATGGGGGAGACCCAGTACTTC

j_gene: TRBJ2-5
v_gene: TRBV7-9
abundance: NA
d_gene: NA
CDR3aa: CASSLVGPRDQETQYF
CDR3nt: TGTGCCAGCAGCTTAGTTGGACCTAGGGACCAAGAGACCCAGTACTTC

j_gene: TRBJ1-1
v_gene: TRBV24-1
abundance: NA
d_gene: NA
CDR3aa: CATSAGGPNTEAFF
CDR3nt: TGTGCCACCAGTGCGGGAGGACCTAACACTGAAGCTTTCTTT

j_gene: TRBJ2-1
v_gene: TRBV5-1
abundance: NA
d_gene: TRBD1
CDR3aa: CASSLGQGTDEQFF
CDR3nt: TGCGCCAGCAGCCTGGGACAGGGAACCGATGAGCAGTTCTTC

j_gene: TRBJ2-1
v_gene: TRBV7-7
abundance: few
d_gene: TRBD2
CDR3aa: CASSGRWTSGGVDEQFF
CDR3nt: TGTGCCAGCAGCGGACGATGGACTAGCGGCGGGGTGGATGAGCAGTTCTTC

j_gene: TRBJ2-3
v_gene: TRBV6-1
abundance: NA
d_gene: TRBD2
CDR3aa: CASRVAGPGDTQYF
CDR3nt: TGTGCCAGCAGAGTAGCGGGGCCCGGGGATACGCAGTATTTT

j_gene: TRBJ2-3
v_gene: TRBV6-1
abundance: few
d_gene: TRBD2
CDR3aa: CASSPGTNTDTQYF
CDR3nt: TGTGCCAGCAGTCCCGGGACTAACACAGATACGCAGTATTTT

j_gene: TRBJ2-1
v_gene: TRBV25-1
abundance: NA
d_gene: TRBD2
CDR3aa: CASSRSGGLEEQFF
CDR3nt: TGTGCCAGCAGTCGTAGCGGGGGGCTGGAAGAGCAGTTCTTC

j_gene: TRBJ2-2
v_gene: TRBV7-3
abundance: NA
d_gene: NA
CDR3aa: CASSLNGAANTGELFF
CDR3nt: TGTGCCAGCAGCTTAAACGGGGCGGCGAACACCGGGGAGCTGTTTTTT

j_gene: TRBJ2-1
v_gene: TRBV4-2
abundance: once
d_gene: TRBD2
CDR3aa: CASSQVAWASGPYNEQFF
CDR3nt: TGTGCCAGCAGCCAAGTCGCCTGGGCTAGCGGTCCCTACAATGAGCAGTTCTTC

j_gene: TRBJ2-1
v_gene: TRBV5-1
abundance: NA
d_gene: NA
CDR3aa: CASSLIVGGPDNEQFF
CDR3nt: TGCGCCAGCAGCTTGATTGTGGGGGGGCCTGACAATGAGCAGTTCTTC

j_gene: TRBJ2-5
v_gene: TRBV11-2
abundance: NA
d_gene: TRBD2
CDR3aa: CASSLGVSSGRGRETQYF
CDR3nt: TGTGCCAGCAGCTTAGGGGTTTCTAGCGGGAGAGGTCGAGAGACCCAGTACTTC